This T cell receptor beta chain was identified during a study of shared clonotypes between healthy human individuals (TCRdb year 2020). For context, the study as a whole: The cohort comprised a couple of women and three men aged 18 to 49 years. Each donor's leukapheresis produced roughly between roughly 0.94 and 9.5 billion PBMCs. To estimate repertoire size and how much clonotypes are shared between individuals, the study performed deep sequencing of blood TCR repertoires from about 5 healthy adults. For each donor, three plates each were used for CD4 naive and CD4 memory, two plates were used for CD8 naive, and one plate was used for CD8 memory. Different laboratories and diverse techniques were used to prepare libraries and sequence TCR repertoires, to increase sequencing depth and limit assay-specific biases. General findings and caveats noted by the study authors: Naive subsets generally had larger estimated clonotype richness than memory subsets. Around 5.4% of naive CD4, roughly 3.6% of naive CD8, approximately 2% of memory CD4, and about 0.4% of memory CD8 clonotypes were shared across several donors. Based on pairwise subsampling, the degree of clonotype sharing among donors was expected to be affected by sequencing depth. Even with the large sequencing depth, rarefaction of the sorted-subset datasets indicated that sequencing was incomplete. Because the study included only a small number of donors, the genetic and exposure-history diversity represented was limited. Only blood was sampled, and tissue TCR repertoires likely differ from those in blood. Clonotypes shared by all four sorted-subset donors showed higher generation probabilities than non-shared clonotypes.

The CDR3 covers 15 residues, taking in both the cysteine and the phenylalanine. Kept here is only the CDR3 DNA, which spans 45 bases and is read in frame from base 1. CDR1 and CDR2 were assigned from the germline V gene as SNHLY and FYNNEI. V sheds 3 bases and J sheds 2 bases, leaving 11 bases between their ends. As for this clone: No cognate antigen has been identified for it. No qualities accompany the bases; no much larger clone lies one base away.

Using the deep immunoSEQ assay, multiplex PCR amplified TCR CDR3 regions from genomic DNA. Extracted genomic DNA from each cell subset was spread evenly across all wells of several immunoSEQ 96-well plates, with each plate serving as a replicate. Each replicate PCR for sorted subsets received 200 ng genomic DNA, equal to roughly 30,000 T cell genomes. Purified libraries were measured with a Qubit 3.0 fluorometer, size-checked on a Bioanalyzer 2100, and measured again with the KAPA Library Quantification kit. A separate single-read 150-cycle Illumina NextSeq 550 flow cell was used to sequence each immunoSEQ 96-well plate. In the authors' own workflow: The immunoSEQ output contained only junctional sequences without quality scores, so filtering could not match that applied to full-length reads. Sequences were annotated with PyIR, a Python wrapper for IgBLAST v1.9, and V/J genes and CDR3 were assigned using IMGT germline references. Any read was removed if the V/J assignment was weak (E-value above 1e-6), the CDR3 was missing, or the read contained stop codons, out-of-frame junctions, or ambiguous translated residues. V3J clonotypes were defined as sequences sharing the same inferred V gene, J gene, and CDR3 amino acid sequence. Percentage overlap between repertoires was calculated by dividing the number of shared unique clonotypes by the size of the smaller repertoire. Richness of each repertoire was evaluated using RTK rarefaction, the Chao1 estimator, and Recon v2.1 estimates of unobserved clonotypes. OLGA was used to compute generation probabilities for all TCRbeta clonotypes that the gDNA method yielded from a few donors. TCRdb re-hosts the immuneACCESS table, in-frame sequences only. Its copies lack some clones; in the studies checked, an unresolved V gene accounts for under half of them, and the cause for the rest is not known. D and trimming were read from the DNA, whereas the V and J calls and clone size are those reported in that table. The sample profile shows around 1.9 million clones; over 85% of them were found once. Of the sample, more than 1.5% falls within the top ten clones.

CD8 naive samples were obtained by positive selection for CCR7 among CD45RO-negative cells, yielding a CD45RA+CCR7+ population from which TemRA cells were excluded. The donors were healthy, HIV-negative adults with no recently reported acute infections or vaccinations. Every donor was a Caucasian adult residing in Nashville, Tennessee, USA. Blood was collected by leukapheresis, and PBMCs were isolated by Ficoll-Histopaque density gradient centrifugation and then cryopreserved in liquid nitrogen vapor phase. Purity and quantity of every magnetically sorted T cell population were checked by analytical flow cytometry. Genomic DNA was isolated from every sorted fraction and measured by UV absorbance on a Nanodrop 2000c.

Sequenced material: naive CD8+ T cells from PBMCs. Read against the paper, the sample's cell subset or site label means: CD45RA+CCR7+. This TCR was recovered from a man aged 18 to 30 in good health. Some clones in this sample may be carry-over from other donors' samples. The chain links TRBV2 with TRBJ1-3, with the D gene too uncertain to name. The nucleotides are TGTGCCAGCAGTGAGATACGGTCCGCTGGAAACACCATATATTTT. Its protein reads: CASSEIRSAGNTIYF.